Below, 9 T cell receptor beta chains from the same sample are listed, as sequenced in a study of T cells in Graves' hyperthyroidism and ophthalmopathy. It was RNA transcripts that yielded the amplified TCR beta CDR3 regions. Using the HTBI primer set, a first-round RT-PCR was run on the TCR CDR3. Each CDR3 protein is one row after TCRdb ran MiXCR on the multiplex PCR reads. This table holds around 400,000 distinct CDR3 sequences, 20% to 30% found once. Source material: blood. These receptors came from a man aged 50 to 59 with Graves' hyperthyroidism.

This chain joins TRBV29-1 and TRBJ2-7; D tentatively fits TRBD1 or TRBD2 (5 bases each). The length of the CDR3 is 13 residues. V was pared by 6 bases and J by 0 bases, with 12 bases between. CDR1 SQVTM and CDR2 ANQGSEA come from the germline V gene. The CDR3 bases are TGCAGCGTCCTCGGGGCGGGCTCCTACGAGCAGTACTTC. Translating gives CSVLGAGSYEQYF.

This clonotype was observed at least ten times. This chain links TRBV27 with TRBJ2-3; unclear D gene. The CDR3 spans 16 residues. V was pared by 1 base and J by 0 bases, with 11 bases between. CDR1 and CDR2 from the germline V gene are MNHEY and SMNVEV (reference sequence). The CDR3 DNA sequence: TGTGCCAGCAGTTTATTATCGGGTTCTAGCACAGATACGCAGTATTTT. This codes for CASSLLSGSSTDTQYF.

This clonotype has more than one count but fewer than ten. The gene calls are TRBV11-3 and TRBJ2-1; possibly TRBD1 or TRBD2 for D (5 bases each). The CDR3 totals 19 residues. V was cut by 5 bases and J by 0 bases, with 23 bases left in between. Germline CDR1 reads SGHNT; CDR2 reads YENEEA. The CDR3 region has the DNA TGTGCCAGCAGCCCCCCGGTTGAGGGGCGGTGGGGCTCCTACAATGAGCAGTTCTTC. Translating it yields CASSPPVEGRWGSYNEQFF.

In its sample, this clonotype was seen a few times. The rearrangement joins TRBV9 to TRBJ2-7; D gene uncertain. The V end lost 7 bases, the J end lost 3 bases, and 17 bases lay between the germline ends. Germline V gene sequence: CDR1 SGDLS, CDR2 YYNGEE. The CDR3 totals 14 residues. CDR3 protein: CASSSSGVGYEQYF. CDR3 nucleotide sequence: TGTGCCAGCTCCTCGAGTGGGGTTGGCTACGAGCAGTACTTC.

The rearrangement joins TRBV30 to TRBJ2-3; TRBD2 matches 11 bases. The CDR3 has 15 amino acids. Trimming removed 3 bases from V and 2 bases from J; junction bases left unmatched: 4. CDR1 GTSNPN and CDR2 SVGIG come from the germline V gene (reference sequence). The CDR3 sequence: CAWRTSGAPTDTQYF. CDR3 sequence (DNA): TGTGCCTGGAGGACTAGCGGGGCTCCCACAGATACGCAGTATTTT. Looking up the rest from reference TRBV30 and TRBJ2-3 gives the full variable domain: SQTIHQWPATLVQPVGSPLSLECTVEGTSNPNLYWYRQAAGRGLQLLFYSVGIGQISSEVPQNLSASRPQDRQFILSSKKLLLSDSGFYLCAWRTSGAPTDTQYFGPGTRLTVL.

This clonotype appeared a few times. This chain links TRBV15 with TRBJ2-3, with 8 bases aligning to TRBD2. The CDR3 is made up of 17 amino acids. The ends lost 2 bases at V and 5 bases at J; junction bases unmatched: 12. Germline CDR1 is LNHNV and CDR2 is YYDKDF (reference sequence). CDR3 DNA: TGTGCCACCAGCAGATCCCGACGAGCGGGAGAGGGAGATACGCAGTATTTT. This sequence encodes CATSRSRRAGEGDTQYF. The full variable domain, rest sourced from reference TRBV15 and TRBJ2-3, is DAMVIQNPRYQVTQFGKPVTLSCSQTLNHNVMYWYQQKSSQAPKLLFHYYDKDFNNEADTPDNFQSRRPNTSFCFLDIRSPGLGDTAMYLCATSRSRRAGEGDTQYFGPGTRLTVL.

This clonotype was seen a few times. The V call is TRBV3-1, the J call TRBJ2-5; 11 bases fit TRBD2. This CDR3 comprises 15 residues. The germline gives CDR1 LGHDT, CDR2 YNNKEL (reference sequence). J lost 7 bases, V lost 4 bases, and 8 bases had no gene match. The CDR3 protein is CASSPGLAVTGTQYF. CDR3 bases: TGTGCCAGCAGCCCGGGACTAGCGGTTACGGGGACCCAGTACTTC.

This clonotype was observed a single time. The rearrangement joins TRBV29-1 to TRBJ1-1, with 11 bases lining up with TRBD1. The V gene's germline CDR1 is SQVTM and CDR2 ANQGSEA. J was trimmed by 1 base and V by 0 bases; bases with no gene match: 7. The CDR3 consists of 17 residues. The CDR3 coding sequence is TGCAGCGTTGAAGATTCGGACAGGGGGCGACGGAACACTGAAGCTTTCTTT. Translating gives CSVEDSDRGRRNTEAFF.

This clonotype was seen at least ten times. The chain couples TRBV7-3 to TRBJ2-1; 8 bases are shared with TRBD2. The germline V gene encodes CDR1 SGHTA and CDR2 FQGTGA. The V gene end was trimmed by 1 base and the J gene end by 7 bases; junction bases not matched to a gene: 6. This CDR3 is 15 amino acids long. The CDR3 here is CASSLILAGMNEQFF. As DNA, the CDR3 is TGTGCCAGCAGCTTAATATTAGCGGGAATGAATGAGCAGTTCTTC.